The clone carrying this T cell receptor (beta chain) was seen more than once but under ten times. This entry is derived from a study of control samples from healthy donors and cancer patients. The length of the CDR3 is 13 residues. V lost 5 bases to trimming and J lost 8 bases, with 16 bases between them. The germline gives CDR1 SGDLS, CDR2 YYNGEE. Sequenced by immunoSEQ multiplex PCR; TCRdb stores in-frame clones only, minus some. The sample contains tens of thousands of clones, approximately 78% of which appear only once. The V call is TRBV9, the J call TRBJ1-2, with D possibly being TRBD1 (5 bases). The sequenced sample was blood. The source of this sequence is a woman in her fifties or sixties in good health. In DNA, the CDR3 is TGTGCCAGCAGTGCCCACCGGGGGTGGGGCTACACCTTC. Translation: CASSAHRGWGYTF.